A selection of T cell receptor beta chains follows, all from one sample in a study of siplizumab effects on memory and regulatory T cells. No antigens are known for them. Clones were sequenced by immunoSEQ multiplex PCR, and TCRdb holds only the in-frame ones, with some missing. Among over 11,000 clones listed, approximately 48% were seen once. What was sequenced was CFSE-low (dividing) CD4+ T cells sorted from an allogeneic mixed lymphocyte reaction. These receptors all come from a human donor in good health; the cells came from an allogeneic mixed lymphocyte reaction. The CDR3 runs from the conserved cysteine through the conserved F or W. Each record gives: J gene, V gene, CDR3 protein.

J: TRBJ2-3
V: TRBV6-5
CDR3: CASRSGGGTQYF

J: TRBJ1-4
V: TRBV10-3
CDR3: CASQLNGGAKLFF

J: TRBJ2-2
V: TRBV5-8
CDR3: CASSLAAGVDTGELFF

J: TRBJ2-2
V: TRBV9
CDR3: CASSVRGGGIGELFF

J: TRBJ2-3
V: TRBV6-6
CDR3: CASRNTDTQYF

J: TRBJ2-7
V: TRBV5-1
CDR3: CASRDQGPSYEQYF

J: TRBJ1-3
V: TRBV5-6
CDR3: CASSFYRGGNTIYF

J: TRBJ1-5
V: TRBV18
CDR3: CASSSQPGQTSNQPQHF

J: TRBJ1-5
V: TRBV30
CDR3: CAWSSGTGGFNQPQHF

J: TRBJ2-2
V: TRBV7-2
CDR3: CASSPGLAPGELFF

J: TRBJ1-1
V: TRBV30
CDR3: CAWSRGGRMNTEAFF

J: TRBJ1-5
V: TRBV6-5
CDR3: CASSDRLGQPQHF

J: TRBJ1-2
V: TRBV19
CDR3: CASSPSRQVAGYTF

J: TRBJ1-6
V: TRBV4-2
CDR3: CASSPQGRANSPLHF

J: TRBJ1-1
V: TRBV9
CDR3: CASSKGQMNTEAFF

J: TRBJ1-2
V: TRBV19
CDR3: CASSIRQQNYGYTF

J: TRBJ2-7
V: TRBV6-9
CDR3: CASTGTAPYEQYF

J: TRBJ2-7
V: TRBV18
CDR3: CASSRDRNSYEQYF

J: TRBJ1-3
V: TRBV10-2
CDR3: CASSRGLSGNTIYF

J: TRBJ1-1
V: TRBV11-1
CDR3: CASGYREDTEAFF

J: TRBJ1-6
V: TRBV6-6
CDR3: CASRRVVDSPLHF

J: TRBJ1-5
V: TRBV27
CDR3: CASGYRDQPQHF

J: .
V: TRBV6-1
CDR3: CASSEAGTSSYEQYF

J: TRBJ1-1
V: TRBV7-9
CDR3: CASSHPHGSGGNTEAFF

J: TRBJ2-1
V: TRBV7-9
CDR3: CASSFRVGVPLTNEQFF

J: TRBJ2-5
V: TRBV5-1
CDR3: CASSLEQGWKETQYF

J: TRBJ2-1
V: TRBV5-4
CDR3: CASSFGTSNEQFF

J: TRBJ1-6
V: TRBV5-1
CDR3: CASSLAGGYNSPLHF

J: TRBJ2-6
V: TRBV4-1
CDR3: CASSQEPSGGANVLTF

J: TRBJ2-7
V: TRBV5-5
CDR3: CASSRSQAPSYEQYF

J: TRBJ1-3
V: TRBV11-3
CDR3: CASSLDIPFNSGNTIYF

J: TRBJ1-1
V: TRBV7-2
CDR3: CASSLNPGGGSTEAFF

J: TRBJ2-3
V: TRBV30
CDR3: CAWSHQQLRGGDTQYF

J: TRBJ2-2
V: TRBV2
CDR3: CASRRLVTNTGELFF

J: TRBJ1-4
V: TRBV7-2
CDR3: CASSLQGAPNEKLFF

J: TRBJ1-5
V: TRBV7-9
CDR3: CASSLDRAYQPQHF

J: TRBJ1-2
V: TRBV6-5
CDR3: CASSYSTGVYGYTF

J: TRBJ1-2
V: TRBV6-6
CDR3: CASRGEFYNGYTF

J: TRBJ1-2
V: TRBV18
CDR3: CASSTAQNYGYTF

J: TRBJ1-2
V: TRBV18
CDR3: CASSLDRLYGYTF

J: TRBJ2-7
V: TRBV18
CDR3: CASSRPGRTHYEQYF